This T cell receptor beta chain was sequenced in a study of blood T cell repertoires in COVID-19. Looking at the study overall: Samples taken during acute and convalescent COVID-19 were collected in the United States, Italy and Spain. PBMCs, B-cell-depleted T cells, or T cells were the source of the cDNA or gDNA that made up the material.

V lost 1 base and J lost 0, with 7 bases in between. Per germline, CDR1 SGHRS and CDR2 YFSETQ. The length of the CDR3 is 14 residues. A Seattle source enrolled patients during active infection and followed them longitudinally. In the source study's methods: Amplification of reference gene primers was used by the study to estimate nucleated cell counts. Sequencing was performed with immunoSEQ multiplex PCR; in TCRdb, only in-frame clones are kept and a portion is missing. V and J calls and clone size are as listed in that table; D and trimming were resolved from the DNA. The profile shows about 130,000 clones, 70% to 75% of them singletons.

Material for sequencing was peripheral blood. The chain couples TRBV5-1 to TRBJ1-1; D is uncertain. This receptor was obtained from a man aged 80 or over with COVID-19, enrolled during active disease. CDR3 in amino acids: CASSLFNMNTEAFF. CDR3 nucleotides: TGCGCCAGCAGCTTGTTTAACATGAACACTGAAGCTTTCTTT.